Below are 26 T cell receptor beta chains sequenced from a single sample in a study of neurological immune-mediated disorders. Each CDR3 protein is one row after TCRdb ran MiXCR on the 5' RACE reads. The data contain about 80,000 distinct CDR3 sequences, about 5% of them singletons. The sequenced sample consisted of PBMCs. All receptors come from a woman aged 25 to 39 with multiple sclerosis.

In its sample, this clonotype was seen many times. The genes are TRBV20-1 and TRBJ2-2; 9 bases align to TRBD2. J gave up 1 base and V 4 bases, and 4 bases lay outside the gene matches. The V gene's germline CDR1 is DFQATT and CDR2 SNEGSKA (reference sequence). The CDR3 has 15 amino acids. The CDR3 region has the DNA TGCAGTGCTATGGCTAGCGGGATGAACACCGGGGAGCTGTTTTTT. This gives the protein CSAMASGMNTGELFF.

This clonotype was counted many times. The rearrangement links TRBV10-3 to TRBJ1-1; D gene uncertain. V dropped 6 bases and J dropped 2 bases, with 10 bases sitting between them. The V gene's germline CDR1 is ENHRY and CDR2 SYGVKD. This CDR3 is 13 amino acids long. CDR3 residues: CAISTQLNTEAFF. The DNA of the CDR3 is TGTGCCATCAGCACGCAGTTAAACACTGAAGCTTTCTTT.

In this sample, this clonotype turned up many times. The chain carries TRBV4-2 and TRBJ2-1, with 9 bases aligning to TRBD2. Per germline, CDR1 LGHNA and CDR2 YNFKEQ. The V gene end was trimmed by 3 bases and the J gene end by 5 bases; junction bases not matched to a gene: 14. CDR3 size: 18 residues. In DNA, the CDR3 is TGTGCCAGCAGCCAGTTTACTCTCGAGACTAGCGGCGACAATGAGCAGTTCTTC. It translates to CASSQFTLETSGDNEQFF.

Details on this clonotype: This could be a read error, since a much larger clone is one nucleotide away. This chain uses TRBV10-3 with TRBJ1-5; D unresolved. CDR1 is ENHRY and CDR2 is SYGVKD in the germline V gene. The CDR3 is 14 amino acids. The CDR3 region is CAISEEGMGQHQHF. The CDR3 DNA follows: TGTGCCATCAGTGAGGAGGGTATGGGTCAGCACCAGCATTTT.

This chain joins TRBV2 and TRBJ1-4; 8 nucleotides line up with TRBD1. The CDR3 has 13 amino acids. The J segment lost 8 bases and the V segment lost 7 bases, leaving 6 bases of the junction unmatched. CDR1 is SNHLY and CDR2 is FYNNEI in the germline V gene. The CDR3 DNA is TGTGCCAGCAAACCAGGGGGCCAAGAAAAACTGTTTTTT. It is translated as CASKPGGQEKLFF.

This clonotype was detected ten times or more. The chain carries TRBV5-1 and TRBJ1-1; D may be TRBD1 (6 bases). In germline, CDR1 is SGHRS, CDR2 YFSETQ. This CDR3 spans 14 amino acids. V shed 2 bases and J shed 6 bases, with 14 bases lying between them. The CDR3 here is CASSFGTKGAEAFF. In nucleotides, the CDR3 is TGCGCCAGCAGCTTCGGGACAAAGGGTGCTGAAGCTTTCTTT.

This clonotype was detected many times. The V call is TRBV6-6, the J call TRBJ2-1, with D perhaps assigned TRBD1 or TRBD2 (6 bases each). The germline V gene has CDR1 MNHNY and CDR2 SVGAGI (reference sequence). The CDR3 extends over 15 amino acids. The V gene lost 5 bases and the J gene lost 4 bases, with 15 bases spanning the gap. CDR3 protein: CASSERQEGYNEQFF. DNA for the CDR3: TGTGCCAGCAGTGAACGACAGGAGGGGTACAATGAGCAGTTCTTC.

This clonotype was recorded many times. The rearrangement uses TRBV5-1 and TRBJ1-4; TRBD1 agrees at 10 bases. Germline V gene sequence: CDR1 SGHRS, CDR2 YFSETQ. The length of the CDR3 is 13 residues. Unmatched junction bases numbered 4, after V lost 7 bases and J lost 7 bases. This CDR3 reads CASSGQGSEKLFF. Here the CDR3 DNA reads TGCGCCAGCTCGGGACAGGGGAGTGAAAAACTGTTTTTT.

This clonotype was picked up many times. The rearrangement uses TRBV5-1 and TRBJ1-1; D unclear. The length of the CDR3 is 13 residues. Trimming took off 6 bases at V and 1 base at J, with 10 bases between the two ends. Per the germline V gene, CDR1 is SGHRS and CDR2 is YFSETQ. The CDR3 DNA follows: TGCGCCAGCAAGATGGTAGGGAACACTGAAGCTTTCTTT. Residues: CASKMVGNTEAFF.

The chain employs TRBV20-1 and TRBJ2-5; 8 positions agree with TRBD2. The J segment lost 2 bases and the V segment lost 3 bases, leaving 8 bases of the junction unmatched. Germline V gene data show CDR1 as DFQATT and CDR2 as SNEGSKA (reference sequence). This CDR3 region has 15 residues. In DNA form, the CDR3 reads TGCAGTGCTAGCGGGAGGGCCTCCCCTCAAGAGACCCAGTACTTC. Translation gives CSASGRASPQETQYF.

At least ten counts were recorded for this clonotype. The chain has TRBV3-1 and TRBJ1-5, with unresolved D. V was shortened by 3 bases and J by 9 bases, with 12 bases between the two germline ends. This CDR3 comprises 13 residues. Germline CDR1 LGHDT, CDR2 YNNKEL (reference sequence). The CDR3 nucleotides are TGTGCCAGCAGCCACGGCCAGTTTAGGCCCCAGCATTTT. It translates to CASSHGQFRPQHF. Together with reference TRBV3-1 and TRBJ1-5, the CDR3 gives the full variable domain: DTAVSQTPKYLVTQMGNDKSIKCEQNLGHDTMYWYKQDSKKFLKIMFSYNNKELIINETVPNRFSPKSPDKAHLNLHINSLELGDSAVYFCASSHGQFRPQHFGDGTRLSIL.

In this sample, this clonotype turned up many times. V usage is TRBV12-3 or TRBV12-4 and J usage is TRBJ2-2, with TRBD1 matching over 9 bases. J gave up 6 bases and V 6 bases, and 8 bases lay outside the gene matches. The CDR3 extends over 15 amino acids. The CDR3 bases are TGTGCCAGCAGAAGACCGGGACAGGGATCCGGGGAGCTGTTTTTT. Its translation: CASRRPGQGSGELFF.

V usage is TRBV18 and J usage is TRBJ2-3; maybe TRBD2 (5 bases). The length of the CDR3 is 16 residues. V lost 2 bases and J lost 2, with 14 bases in between. Germline V CDR1 and CDR2: KGHSH, LQKENI. Written as DNA, the CDR3 is TGTGCCAGCTCACCAGGGGAGCTTGGGGTCACAGATACGCAGTATTTT. Protein: CASSPGELGVTDTQYF.

This clonotype was recorded many times. The chain has TRBV20-1 and TRBJ2-3; 8 bases line up with TRBD1. V gave up 1 base and J gave up 5 bases; unmatched junction bases: 5. This CDR3 has 14 amino acids. Looked up from germline, CDR1 is DFQATT and CDR2 is SNEGSKA (reference sequence). The CDR3 loop reads CSARVRGQGDTQYF. Here the CDR3 DNA reads TGCAGTGCTAGAGTCAGGGGGCAGGGAGATACGCAGTATTTT.

The count of this clonotype is one. This may stem from a read error, because a much larger clone lies one nucleotide away. The chain links TRBV12-3 or TRBV12-4 to TRBJ1-1; no clear D gene. The CDR3 runs 14 residues. CDR3 nucleotide sequence: TGTACCAGCACTTCGGCCTTGCGGAACACTGAAGCTTTCTTT. Its protein is CTSTSALRNTEAFF.

This chain connects TRBV20-1 to TRBJ1-2; 7 bases fit TRBD1. The germline gives CDR1 DFQATT, CDR2 SNEGSKA (reference sequence). The V and J ends lost 2 bases and 8 bases, in that order; junction bases with no gene match: 2. This CDR3 spans 11 amino acids. CDR3 in amino acids: CSARRTGGYTF. DNA of the CDR3: TGCAGTGCTAGACGGACAGGCGGCTACACCTTC.

This clonotype was seen ten or more times. J is TRBJ1-2 and V is TRBV3-1, with D possibly matching TRBD1 (6 bases). The germline V gene encodes CDR1 LGHDT and CDR2 YNNKEL (reference sequence). Between the trimmed V and J ends, which lost 3 bases and 7 bases, there was a span of 12 bases. This CDR3 comprises 13 residues. This chain's CDR3 is CASSQAGESGYTF. The CDR3, as DNA: TGTGCCAGCAGCCAGGCAGGGGAGAGTGGCTACACCTTC.

Comment on this clonotype: Its ends do not fully match the called genes, so a read error is possible. This rearrangement joins TRBV3-1 to TRBJ1-6; the D is unclear. This CDR3 has 12 residues. CDR1 is LGHDT and CDR2 is YNNKEL in the germline V gene (reference sequence). CDR3 protein: CDSSKTGRLIHF. The CDR3 coding sequence is TGTGACAGCAGCAAAACCGGCCGGCTCATCCACTTT.

This clonotype was seen many times. This chain links TRBV25-1 with TRBJ2-7; 9 bases align to TRBD1. CDR1 is MGHDK and CDR2 is SYGVNS in the germline V gene. The CDR3 totals 14 residues. After removal of 4 bases from V and 5 bases from J, the junction contained 6 bases not matched to a gene. The DNA of the CDR3 is TGTGCCAGCAGTGGAATGGGGACAGGGCACGAGCAGTACTTC. Its translation: CASSGMGTGHEQYF.

This clonotype was observed many times. The chain has TRBV3-1 and TRBJ2-1; 8 nucleotides match TRBD2. The germline V gene encodes CDR1 LGHDT and CDR2 YNNKEL (reference sequence). This CDR3 is 16 amino acids long. The V segment lost 4 bases and the J segment 10 bases; nucleotides outside the gene matches: 15. The CDR3 is CASSRLGTRALPEQFF. The CDR3 region has the DNA TGTGCCAGCAGCCGTTTAGGGACTAGGGCCCTTCCGGAGCAGTTCTTC.

This clonotype was counted at least ten times. The rearrangement joins TRBV10-2 to TRBJ2-3; D is unresolved. Germline CDR1 is WSHSY and CDR2 is SAAADI. The length of the CDR3 is 15 residues. The V end was cut by 5 bases, the J end by 1 base, with 13 bases between. CDR3 in DNA: TGCGCCAGCAGTCACTCGCTCGGCGGCACAGATACGCAGTATTTT. Translation gives CASSHSLGGTDTQYF.

This clonotype came up many times. The CDR3 spells CASSQGVLDYGYTF. CDR3 DNA sequence: TGTGCCAGCAGCCAGGGGGTATTGGACTATGGCTACACCTTC. The gene calls are TRBV3-1 and TRBJ1-2; the D gene is possibly TRBD1 (5 bases). Trimming removed 3 bases at V and 3 bases at J, with 11 bases between. Germline V CDR1 and CDR2: LGHDT, YNNKEL (reference sequence). This CDR3 region has 14 residues.

This clonotype has a handful of counts. J is TRBJ1-1 and V is TRBV11-2, with a tentative D call TRBD1 (5 bases). CDR1 SGHAT and CDR2 FQNNGV come from the germline V gene. The CDR3 has 16 residues. Trimming removed 0 bases at V and 0 bases at J, with 11 bases between. The CDR3 DNA follows: TGTGCCAGCAGCTTAGATTGGGGGGGGATGAACACTGAAGCTTTCTTT. The encoded protein is CASSLDWGGMNTEAFF.

This clonotype was detected many times. The CDR3 region has the DNA TGTGCCAGCAGTCCCCAGGTGTCTGGGGCCAACGTCCTGACTTTC. It codes for CASSPQVSGANVLTF. J is TRBJ2-6 and V is TRBV12-3 or TRBV12-4; D gene ambiguous. This CDR3 is 15 amino acids long. Trimming shortened V by 5 bases and J by 1 base, and 9 bases separated the two germline ends.

This clonotype was recorded many times. V and J are TRBV5-8 and TRBJ2-2, with 8 bases that match TRBD2. The CDR3 length is 15 residues. Trimming cost V 5 bases and J 6 bases; bases outside gene matches: 9. CDR1 and CDR2 from the germline V gene are SGHTS and YDEGEE. As DNA, the CDR3 is TGTGCCAGCAGTCCCCGCGGGGGGCCACCCGGGGAGCTGTTTTTT. Its protein product is CASSPRGGPPGELFF.

This clonotype was found many times. The rearrangement links TRBV11-2 to TRBJ2-5; 8 bases align to TRBD2. The CDR3 runs 14 residues. Germline CDR1 SGHAT, CDR2 FQNNGV. Losses at the gene ends were 5 bases for V and 4 bases for J; bases not matched to a gene: 6. The CDR3 reads CASSPRAGGETQYF. CDR3 DNA sequence: TGTGCCAGCAGCCCCCGGGCGGGGGGAGAGACCCAGTACTTC.